The rows below give T cell receptor beta chains drawn from one sample of a study of blood T cells in healthy people across ages. TCRdb re-derived calls from the 5' RACE reads in MiXCR, one entry per CDR3 protein. The sample holds hundreds of thousands of distinct CDR3 sequences, about 30% seen once. Sequenced input: blood. The receptors were sampled from a woman of 80 years or more in good health. The CDR3 runs from the conserved cysteine through the conserved F or W. The D gene is left open where the match is weak. Only part of the rows carry a size: once, few, many, or a class if the clone is expanded.

v_call	clone_size	d_call	j_call	cdr3_length	cdr3_aa	cdr3_nt
TRBV5-1	few	-	TRBJ1-4	15	CASSLSSELGEKLFF	TGCGCCAGCAGCTTGTCGTCGGAGTTGGGTGAAAAACTGTTTTTT
TRBV20-1	many	TRBD1	TRBJ2-7	12	CSVWTGGYEQYF	TGCAGCGTATGGACAGGGGGGTACGAGCAGTACTTC
TRBV5-8	many	-	TRBJ2-6	16	CASSLGGSLGANVLTF	TGTGCCAGCAGCTTGGGAGGGTCTCTAGGGGCCAACGTCCTGACTTTC
TRBV5-6	few	-	TRBJ2-7	15	CASRDTGTAKYVQYF	TGTGCCAGCAGGGATACCGGGACGGCGAAGTACGTGCAGTACTTC
TRBV7-8	-	-	TRBJ2-1	18	CASTKNPIHALTYNEQFF	TGTGCCAGCACTAAAAACCCAATCCACGCGCTTACCTACAATGAGCAGTTCTTC
TRBV7-9	many	-	TRBJ1-1	12	CASSLMDTEAFF	TGTGCCAGCAGCTTGATGGACACTGAAGCTTTCTTT
TRBV6-2/TRBV6-3	-	-	TRBJ2-3	13	CASRVTGTDTQYF	TGTGCCAGCAGGGTGACAGGCACAGATACGCAGTATTTT
TRBV4-3	-	-	TRBJ1-4	15	CASSQVMGRNEKLFF	TGCGCCAGCAGCCAGGTCATGGGGCGTAATGAAAAACTGTTTTTT
TRBV6-4	few	-	TRBJ1-1	13	CASSVDKFTEAFF	TGTGCCAGCAGCGTAGACAAGTTCACTGAAGCTTTCTTT
TRBV29-1	many	-	TRBJ2-7	12	CSVPGDVNEQYF	TGCAGCGTTCCAGGGGATGTCAACGAGCAGTACTTC
TRBV9	-	-	TRBJ2-3	15	CASSVLSGSTDTQYF	TGTGCCAGCAGCGTATTGTCCGGTAGCACAGATACGCAGTATTTT
TRBV3-1	many	-	TRBJ2-1	14	CASSQGSVYNEQFF	TGTGCCAGCAGCCAAGGGAGCGTTTACAATGAGCAGTTCTTC
TRBV7-2	-	TRBD1	TRBJ2-3	19	CASSYPSGGHSLWRDTQYF	TGTGCCAGCAGCTACCCCTCAGGGGGCCATTCGCTCTGGCGAGATACGCAGTATTTT
TRBV5-1	once	TRBD1	TRBJ1-2	18	CASSLEGRGINTRYGYTF	TGCGCCAGCAGCTTGGAGGGCAGGGGGATCAATACCCGATATGGCTACACCTTC
TRBV18	-	-	TRBJ2-3	15	CASSPEGGHTDTQYF	TGTGCCAGCTCACCCGAGGGAGGCCACACAGATACGCAGTATTTT
TRBV7-2	many	TRBD2	TRBJ2-7	19	CASSSQRLLAGGLHYEQYF	TGTGCCAGCAGCTCCCAGAGACTACTAGCGGGGGGGCTTCACTACGAGCAGTACTTC
TRBV5-1	-	TRBD2	TRBJ2-3	16	CASSPLGGGATDTQYF	TGCGCCAGCAGCCCGTTAGGCGGGGGGGCCACAGATACGCAGTATTTT
TRBV19	few	TRBD1	TRBJ2-4	13	CASSPDRGEVQYF	TGTGCCAGTAGCCCCGACAGGGGAGAGGTTCAGTACTTC
TRBV7-8	many	-	TRBJ2-5	15	CASRGTTVNQETQYF	TGTGCCAGCAGGGGAACGACAGTCAACCAAGAGACCCAGTACTTC